These 2 T cell receptor beta chains share one sample of origin, sequenced in a study of blood T cell repertoires in COVID-19. Data came from immunoSEQ multiplex PCR; TCRdb stores just in-frame clones and leaves some out. The repertoire includes roughly 200,000 clones, 84% of them detected once, and approximately 4.8% sits in the top ten. Sequencing used peripheral blood. The receptors come from a man between 45 and 60 years old with active or convalescent COVID-19.

This clone showed up just once. The CDR3 DNA reads TGTGCCAGCAGCTCCTCGGGACTAGCACAAGAGACCCAGTACTTC. This codes for CASSSSGLAQETQYF. The chain joins TRBV7-3 to TRBJ2-5, with TRBD2 identical over 9 bases. Germline V lookup: CDR1 SGHTA, CDR2 FQGTGA. The trim removed 4 bases at V and 2 bases at J, leaving 5 bases unmatched. This CDR3 contains 15 residues.

The chain joins TRBV29-1 to TRBJ2-1, with D possibly matching TRBD1 (6 bases). The V end lost 8 bases, the J end lost 0 bases, and 23 bases lay between the germline ends. CDR3 length: 17 residues. The germline gives CDR1 SQVTM, CDR2 ANQGSEA. The CDR3 DNA reads as TGCAGCTTCCAGGACAGTTTAACCTCGTCCTCCTACAATGAGCAGTTCTTC. As protein: CSFQDSLTSSSYNEQFF.